Shown below are 29 T cell receptor beta chains from a single sample sequenced in a study of blood T cell repertoires in COVID-19. The repertoire was sequenced with immunoSEQ multiplex PCR; TCRdb's copy has only in-frame clones and lacks some. The sample includes about 90,000 clones, approximately 80% of them seen just once. The sample comprised peripheral blood. These receptors all stem from an elderly woman with active or convalescent COVID-19.

This clone was counted a few times. This chain links TRBV3-1 (or the pseudogene TRBV3-2) with TRBJ1-2, with 9 bases that match TRBD1. The CDR3 is 17 residues long. V trimming: 0 bases; J trimming: 8 bases; junction bases outside the gene matches: 13. CDR1 LGHDT and CDR2 YNNKEL come from the germline V gene (reference sequence). Here the CDR3 reads CASSQDLVGTGNWGYTF. The CDR3 region has the DNA TGTGCCAGCAGCCAAGATCTTGTTGGGACAGGGAATTGGGGCTACACCTTC.

V and J are TRBV7-2 and TRBJ1-3; D is ambiguous. Trimming removed 1 base at V and 7 bases at J, with 11 bases between. CDR1 and CDR2 from the germline V gene are SGHTA and FQGNSA. The CDR3 is 14 amino acids. CDR3 protein: CASSLGGDRNTIYF. CDR3 DNA: TGTGCCAGCAGCTTAGGGGGAGATCGGAACACCATATATTTT. Complete variable domain (other parts from reference TRBV7-2 and TRBJ1-3): GAGVSQSPSNKVTEKGKDVELRCDPISGHTALYWYRQSLGQGLEFLIYFQGNSAPDKSGLPSDRFSAERTGGSVSTLTIQRTQQEDSAVYLCASSLGGDRNTIYFGEGSWLTVV.

This clone was seen once. The chain has TRBV6-5 and TRBJ2-7, with D tentatively TRBD2 (5 bases). In germline, CDR1 is MNHEY, CDR2 SVGAGI. V dropped 5 bases and J dropped 1 base, with 9 bases sitting between them. This CDR3 comprises 13 residues. The CDR3 nucleotides are TGTGCCAGCAGTCGACTACCATCCTACGAGCAGTACTTC. Translating gives CASSRLPSYEQYF.

The chain is built from TRBV2 and TRBJ1-5; D is possibly TRBD1 (5 bases). Germline V gives CDR1 SNHLY, CDR2 FYNNEI. With 2 bases removed from V and 4 bases from J, the gap between germline ends came to 15 bases. The CDR3 spans 16 residues. CDR3 sequence reads: CASSERRGPPNQPQHF. CDR3 sequence (DNA): TGTGCCAGCAGTGAAAGGAGGGGCCCCCCTAATCAGCCCCAGCATTTT.

V and J are TRBV10-3 and TRBJ1-4; 10 positions agree with TRBD1. V shed 0 bases, J shed 5 bases, and the junction held 3 bases outside the gene matches. The V gene's germline CDR1 is ENHRY and CDR2 SYGVKD. The CDR3 is 16 amino acids. This chain's CDR3 is CAISESAGQGNEKLFF. The CDR3 DNA reads as TGTGCCATCAGTGAGTCCGCGGGACAGGGGAATGAAAAACTGTTTTTT.

V is TRBV5-5 and J is TRBJ1-1; tentative D call: TRBD1 (5 bases). The length of the CDR3 is 13 residues. V lost 0 bases, J lost 5 bases, and 8 bases lay in between. Germline V gene lookup returns CDR1 SGHKS and CDR2 YYEKEE (reference sequence). The CDR3, as DNA: TGTGCCAGCAGCTTGGCAGGGAAAACTGAAGCTTTCTTT. It translates to CASSLAGKTEAFF.

The chain links TRBV28 to TRBJ1-1; D ambiguous. Trimming cost V 1 base and J 0 bases, with 6 bases left between them. From germline, CDR1 is MDHEN and CDR2 SYDVKM. This CDR3 is 14 amino acids long. The CDR3 here is CASSLSVMNTEAFF. In DNA form, the CDR3 reads TGTGCCAGCAGTTTATCCGTTATGAACACTGAAGCTTTCTTT.

The genes are TRBV11-3 and TRBJ2-5, with D perhaps TRBD1 (5 bases). This CDR3 has 11 amino acids. Trimming took off 4 bases at V and 5 bases at J, with 5 bases between the two ends. CDR1 is SGHNT, CDR2 YENEEA, per germline. CDR3 nucleotides: TGTGCCAGCAGCTCAGGGGAGACCCAGTACTTC. Protein product: CASSSGETQYF. Drawing the rest from reference TRBV11-3 and TRBJ2-5, the complete variable domain is EAGVVQSPRYKIIEKKQPVAFWCNPISGHNTLYWYLQNLGQGPELLIRYENEEAVDDSQLPKDRFSAERLKGVDSTLKIQPAELGDSAVYLCASSSGETQYFGPGTRLLVL.

The chain recombines TRBV20-1 with TRBJ1-2; D not certain. Trimming removed 3 bases at V and 0 bases at J, with 8 bases between. There are 13 residues in the CDR3. The V gene's germline CDR1 is DFQATT and CDR2 SNEGSKA (reference sequence). The CDR3 region is CSASASANYGYTF. The CDR3 DNA sequence: TGCAGTGCTAGTGCATCAGCTAACTATGGCTACACCTTC.

The chain links TRBV2 to TRBJ2-7; 12 bases line up with TRBD2. The germline V gene has CDR1 SNHLY and CDR2 FYNNEI. V was clipped by 8 bases and J by 4 bases; unmatched bases: 9. The length of the CDR3 is 15 residues. CDR3 DNA sequence: TGTGCCAGCGGGGAGCTAGCGGGAGGGCGTTACGAGCAGTACTTC. Translation: CASGELAGGRYEQYF.

V is TRBV5-1 and J is TRBJ2-5; TRBD2 aligns across 7 bases. The CDR3 contains 16 residues. Germline trimming cut 4 bases from V and 1 base from J; bases unmatched to any gene: 10. CDR1 is SGHRS, CDR2 YFSETQ, per germline. The DNA of the CDR3 is TGCGCCAGCAGCCCGACCCTGGGGGGGGGCCAAGAGACCCAGTACTTC. This codes for CASSPTLGGGQETQYF.

CDR3 protein: CASSPLPIGGQYF. The CDR3 DNA sequence: TGTGCCAGCTCACCCCTTCCCATCGGGGGGCAGTACTTC. V and J are TRBV18 and TRBJ2-7, with a tentative D call TRBD2 (6 bases). Germline lookup yields CDR1 KGHSH and CDR2 LQKENI. The V and J ends lost 3 bases and 9 bases respectively, with 15 bases between them. CDR3 size: 13 residues.

The V gene is TRBV28, the J gene TRBJ1-6, with D possibly matching TRBD1 (6 bases). V shed 7 bases and J shed 10 bases, with 23 bases lying between them. This CDR3 is 16 amino acids long. Germline V gene data show CDR1 as MDHEN and CDR2 as SYDVKM. The CDR3 sequence: CASTVLAGTRLSPLHF. CDR3 nucleotides: TGTGCCAGCACAGTCCTCGCCGGGACACGACTATCACCCCTCCACTTT.

This clone was seen only once. The rearrangement joins TRBV5-1 to TRBJ2-5; TRBD1 might be the D (6 bases). CDR3 length: 17 amino acids. The V and J ends lost 4 bases and 4 bases respectively, with 23 bases between them. CDR1 is SGHRS, CDR2 YFSETQ, per germline. CDR3 protein: CASSPLPRDTSGETQYF. Here the CDR3 DNA reads TGCGCCAGCAGCCCGCTGCCCCGGGACACAAGCGGAGAGACCCAGTACTTC.

V gene TRBV6-5 combines with J gene TRBJ2-7; 11 positions agree with TRBD1. CDR1 is MNHEY, CDR2 SVGAGI, per germline. The CDR3 has 15 amino acids. With 5 bases clipped from V and 3 bases from J, the junction kept 6 bases outside the gene matches. The CDR3: CASSIAGTGGYEQYF. The CDR3 DNA is TGTGCCAGCAGTATCGCCGGGACAGGGGGCTACGAGCAGTACTTC.

CDR3: CASSFVSTSGGYRNEQFF. The CDR3 coding sequence is TGTGCCAGCAGTTTTGTTTCGACTAGCGGGGGCTACCGCAATGAGCAGTTCTTC. This chain links TRBV28 with TRBJ2-1; the match to TRBD2 covers 12 bases. V lost 3 bases to trimming and J lost 6 bases; unmatched junction nucleotides: 12. The CDR3 covers 18 residues. The germline V gene encodes CDR1 MDHEN and CDR2 SYDVKM.

This chain joins TRBV4-1 and TRBJ1-1, with D hard to call. Trimming shortened V by 1 base and J by 4 bases, and 7 bases separated the two germline ends. The CDR3 sequence is 13 residues long. Per germline, CDR1 MGHRA and CDR2 YSYEKL. CDR3 region: CASSQGAGTEAFF. CDR3 sequence (DNA): TGCGCCAGCAGCCAAGGGGCGGGCACTGAAGCTTTCTTT.

V and J are TRBV11-2 and TRBJ2-2; 13 bases agree with TRBD2. This CDR3 has 17 amino acids. V lost 5 bases, J lost 0 bases, and 3 bases stayed unmatched. Germline-derived CDR1 and CDR2 are SGHAT and FQNNGV. CDR3 in DNA: TGTGCCAGCAGCCTACTAGCGGGGGGGACGAACACCGGGGAGCTGTTTTTT. Protein: CASSLLAGGTNTGELFF. Together with reference TRBV11-2 and TRBJ2-2, the CDR3 gives the full variable domain: EAGVAQSPRYKIIEKRQSVAFWCNPISGHATLYWYQQILGQGPKLLIQFQNNGVVDDSQLPKDRFSAERLKGVDSTLKIQPAKLEDSAVYLCASSLLAGGTNTGELFFGEGSRLTVL.

The rearrangement joins TRBV5-4 to TRBJ2-3, with 12 bases fitting TRBD2. The CDR3 has 16 residues. Germline CDR1 reads SGHNT; CDR2 reads YYREEE (reference sequence). The J segment lost 5 bases and the V segment lost 1 base, leaving 5 bases of the junction unmatched. CDR3 nucleotides: TGTGCCAGCAGCTTGACTAGCGGGGGGCTGGGAGATACGCAGTATTTT. Translated, it gives CASSLTSGGLGDTQYF.

The V gene is TRBV28, the J gene TRBJ1-2; the match to TRBD1 covers 9 bases. V lost 5 bases and J lost 8; bases outside the gene matches: 12. This CDR3 spans 15 amino acids. In germline, CDR1 is MDHEN, CDR2 SYDVKM. The CDR3 reads CASSPEGQGLSGYTF. DNA for the CDR3: TGTGCCAGCAGTCCGGAGGGACAGGGCTTGTCCGGCTACACCTTC.

Details on this clone: This specimen includes other DNA sequences encoding the same CDR3. The genes are TRBV5-1 and TRBJ2-5, with 8 nucleotides matching TRBD2. From germline, CDR1 is SGHRS and CDR2 YFSETQ. Trimming at V came to 0 bases and at J to 5 bases, leaving 0 bases not matched to a gene. The CDR3 is made up of 13 amino acids. The CDR3 region is CASSLGGGETQYF. For the CDR3, the DNA is TGCGCCAGCAGCTTGGGCGGGGGGGAGACCCAGTACTTC.

The chain couples TRBV24-1 to TRBJ2-1; TRBD2 might be the D (6 bases). V was shortened by 9 bases and J by 4 bases, with 15 bases between the two germline ends. The length of the CDR3 is 14 residues. Germline values: CDR1 KGHDR, CDR2 SFDVKD. This chain's CDR3 is CATRRGTGYNEQFF. The CDR3 region has the DNA TGTGCCACCCGGCGCGGGACCGGTTACAATGAGCAGTTCTTC.

This clone turned up a few times. The chain has TRBV5-1 and TRBJ2-3; 13 bases are a match to TRBD2. The V and J ends lost 4 bases and 9 bases, in that order; junction bases with no gene match: 14. CDR3 length equals 17 residues. The germline V gene encodes CDR1 SGHRS and CDR2 YFSETQ. CDR3 amino acids: CASSDGRTSGGSGTQYF. CDR3 nucleotide sequence: TGCGCCAGCAGCGACGGGAGGACTAGCGGGGGCTCAGGCACGCAGTATTTT.

A single count supports this clone. The chain links TRBV5-1 to TRBJ1-1, with unresolved D. This CDR3 has 14 amino acids. Per germline, CDR1 SGHRS and CDR2 YFSETQ. Trimming left V 0 bases short and J 1 base short, with 7 bases between. This chain's CDR3 is CASSLGMRNTEAFF. DNA for the CDR3: TGCGCCAGCAGCTTGGGTATGAGGAACACTGAAGCTTTCTTT.

This clone was counted only a few times. The V call is TRBV5-6, the J call TRBJ1-2; the D gene is possibly TRBD1 (6 bases). The V gene's germline CDR1 is SGHDT and CDR2 YYEEEE. Trimming cost V 3 bases and J 4 bases, with 13 bases left between them. The CDR3 is made up of 14 amino acids. CDR3 protein: CASSYRTEGYGYTF. CDR3 in DNA: TGTGCCAGCAGCTATCGGACAGAGGGCTATGGCTACACCTTC.

This sequence joins TRBV5-1 and TRBJ2-5, with a tentative D call TRBD2 (5 bases). V lost 0 bases and J 1 base, leaving 10 bases between the germline ends. CDR1 and CDR2 (germline): SGHRS, YFSETQ. The CDR3 consists of 15 residues. The CDR3 sequence: CASSLGVTTQETQYF. CDR3 bases: TGCGCCAGCAGCTTGGGTGTGACTACCCAAGAGACCCAGTACTTC. The variable domain in full, with the rest retrieved from reference TRBV5-1 and TRBJ2-5, is KAGVTQTPRYLIKTRGQQVTLSCSPISGHRSVSWYQQTPGQGLQFLFEYFSETQRNKGNFPGRFSGRQFSNSRSEMNVSTLELGDSALYLCASSLGVTTQETQYFGPGTRLLVL.

This rearrangement joins TRBV5-8 to TRBJ2-3; TRBD2 agrees at 11 bases. V was pared by 4 bases and J by 4 bases, with 2 bases of the junction left unmatched. CDR1 and CDR2 (germline): SGHTS, YDEGEE. The CDR3 is 14 amino acids. The CDR3 loop reads CASSPGLAADTQYF. CDR3 nucleotides: TGTGCCAGCAGCCCGGGACTAGCGGCAGATACGCAGTATTTT.

The chain is built from TRBV5-1 and TRBJ1-6, with D perhaps matching TRBD1 (5 bases). With 1 base removed from V and 9 bases from J, the gap between germline ends came to 14 bases. The length of the CDR3 is 15 residues. The germline gives CDR1 SGHRS, CDR2 YFSETQ. This CDR3 is CASSLSQGEFSPLHF. The CDR3 coding sequence is TGCGCCAGCAGCTTGTCGCAGGGTGAGTTTTCACCCCTCCACTTT.

This clone was picked up one time. The genes are TRBV28 and TRBJ2-1; D call uncertain. The CDR3 length is 15 residues. Trimming stripped 3 bases from V and 4 bases from J, with 13 bases between. Germline CDR1 MDHEN, CDR2 SYDVKM. CDR3 bases: TGTGCCAGCAGTTTGGTAAACCTGCAGTACAATGAGCAGTTCTTC. This codes for CASSLVNLQYNEQFF.